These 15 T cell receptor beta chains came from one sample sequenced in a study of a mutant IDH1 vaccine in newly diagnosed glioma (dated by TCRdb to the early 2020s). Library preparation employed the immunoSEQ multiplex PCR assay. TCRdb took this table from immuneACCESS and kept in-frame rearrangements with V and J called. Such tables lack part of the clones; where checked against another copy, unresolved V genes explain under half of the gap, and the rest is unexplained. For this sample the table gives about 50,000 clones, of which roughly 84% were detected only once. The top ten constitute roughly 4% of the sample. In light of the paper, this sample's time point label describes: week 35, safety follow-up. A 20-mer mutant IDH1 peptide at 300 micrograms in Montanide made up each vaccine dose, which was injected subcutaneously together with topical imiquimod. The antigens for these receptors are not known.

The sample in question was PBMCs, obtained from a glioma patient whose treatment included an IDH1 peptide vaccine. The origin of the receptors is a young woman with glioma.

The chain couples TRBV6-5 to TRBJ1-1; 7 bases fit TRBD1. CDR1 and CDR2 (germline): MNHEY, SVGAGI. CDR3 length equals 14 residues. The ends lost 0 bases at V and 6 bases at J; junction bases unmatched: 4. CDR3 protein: CASSYSIQGAEAFF. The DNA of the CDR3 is TGTGCCAGCAGTTACTCGATCCAGGGGGCTGAAGCTTTCTTT.

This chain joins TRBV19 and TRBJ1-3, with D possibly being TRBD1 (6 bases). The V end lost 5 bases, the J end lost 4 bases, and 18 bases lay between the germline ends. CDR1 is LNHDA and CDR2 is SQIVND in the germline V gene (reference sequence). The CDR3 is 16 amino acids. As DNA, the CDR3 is TGTGCCAGTAGTTTTGTCCGGGGGGCTGCCGGAAACACCATATATTTT. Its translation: CASSFVRGAAGNTIYF. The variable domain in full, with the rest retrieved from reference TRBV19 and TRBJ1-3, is DGGITQSPKYLFRKEGQNVTLSCEQNLNHDAMYWYRQDPGQGLRLIYYSQIVNDFQKGDIAEGYSVSREKKESFPLTVTSAQKNPTAFYLCASSFVRGAAGNTIYFGEGSWLTVV.

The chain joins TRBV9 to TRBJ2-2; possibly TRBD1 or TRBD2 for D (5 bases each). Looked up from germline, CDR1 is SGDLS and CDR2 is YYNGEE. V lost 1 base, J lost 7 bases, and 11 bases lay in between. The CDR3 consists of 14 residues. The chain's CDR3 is CASSVRWGSGELFF. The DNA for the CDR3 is TGTGCCAGCAGCGTAAGATGGGGGAGCGGGGAGCTGTTTTTT.

Here the CDR3 DNA reads TGTGCCAGCAGCTTACGACCCCTACAGGGCCCCGGGGAGCTGTTTTTT. Protein sequence: CASSLRPLQGPGELFF. V is TRBV9 and J is TRBJ2-2, with a weak D call TRBD1 (6 bases). V was shortened by 4 bases and J by 6 bases, with 19 bases between the two germline ends. The CDR3 covers 16 residues. Germline-derived CDR1 and CDR2 are SGDLS and YYNGEE.

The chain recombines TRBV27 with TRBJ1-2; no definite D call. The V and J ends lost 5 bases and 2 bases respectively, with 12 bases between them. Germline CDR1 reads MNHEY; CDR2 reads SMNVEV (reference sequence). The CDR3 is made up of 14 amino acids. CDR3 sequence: CASSPPGSNYGYTF. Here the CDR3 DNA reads TGTGCCAGCAGTCCCCCCGGGTCAAACTATGGCTACACCTTC.

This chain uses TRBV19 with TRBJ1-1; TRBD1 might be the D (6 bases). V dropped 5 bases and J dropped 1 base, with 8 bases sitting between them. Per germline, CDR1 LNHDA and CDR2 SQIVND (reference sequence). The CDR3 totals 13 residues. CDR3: CASSQGRNTEAFF. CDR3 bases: TGTGCCAGTAGTCAGGGGAGGAACACTGAAGCTTTCTTT.

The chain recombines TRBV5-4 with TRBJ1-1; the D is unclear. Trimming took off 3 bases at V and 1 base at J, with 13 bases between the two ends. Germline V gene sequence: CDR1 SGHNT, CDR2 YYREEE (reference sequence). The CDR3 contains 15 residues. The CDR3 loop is CASSSMTRENTEAFF. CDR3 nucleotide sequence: TGTGCCAGCAGCTCGATGACCCGGGAGAACACTGAAGCTTTCTTT.

CDR3 protein: CASSFEQGFAGELFF. The CDR3 coding sequence is TGTGCCAGCAGCTTTGAACAGGGATTCGCCGGGGAGCTGTTTTTT. The chain combines TRBV5-8 with TRBJ2-2, with D tentatively TRBD1 (6 bases). The CDR3 runs 15 residues. Germline CDR1 SGHTS, CDR2 YDEGEE. Trimming cost V 2 bases and J 6 bases, with 14 bases left between them.

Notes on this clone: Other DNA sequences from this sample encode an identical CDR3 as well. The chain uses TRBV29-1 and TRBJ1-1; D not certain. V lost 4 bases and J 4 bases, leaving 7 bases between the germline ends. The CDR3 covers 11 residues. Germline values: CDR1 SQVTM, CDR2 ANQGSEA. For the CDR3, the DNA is TGCAGCGTTGGGGGTGGCACTGAAGCTTTCTTT. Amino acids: CSVGGGTEAFF.

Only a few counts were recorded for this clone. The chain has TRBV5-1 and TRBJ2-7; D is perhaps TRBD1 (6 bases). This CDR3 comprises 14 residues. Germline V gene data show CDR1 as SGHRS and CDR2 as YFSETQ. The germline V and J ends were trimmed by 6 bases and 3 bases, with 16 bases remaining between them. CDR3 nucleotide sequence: TGCGCCAGCATGCCTTCTGACAGGAGCTACGAGCAGTACTTC. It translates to CASMPSDRSYEQYF.

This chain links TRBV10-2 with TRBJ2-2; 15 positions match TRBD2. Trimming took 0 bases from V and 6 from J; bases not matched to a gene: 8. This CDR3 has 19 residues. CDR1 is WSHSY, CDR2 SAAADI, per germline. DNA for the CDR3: TGCGCCAGCAGTGAGTCGGGACTAGCGGGAGGCCCGAGGGCCGGGGAGCTGTTTTTT. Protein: CASSESGLAGGPRAGELFF.

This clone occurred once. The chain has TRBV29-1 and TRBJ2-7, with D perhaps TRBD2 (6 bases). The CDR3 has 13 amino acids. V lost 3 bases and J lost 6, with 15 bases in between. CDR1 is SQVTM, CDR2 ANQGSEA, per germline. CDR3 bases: TGCAGCGTTGATCCCCCGGGGGTGGGCGAGCAGTACTTC. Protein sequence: CSVDPPGVGEQYF.

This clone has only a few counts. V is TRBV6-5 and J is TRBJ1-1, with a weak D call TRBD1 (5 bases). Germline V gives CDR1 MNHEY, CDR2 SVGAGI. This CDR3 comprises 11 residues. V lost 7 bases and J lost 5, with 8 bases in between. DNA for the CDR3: TGTGCCAGCAACCAGGGAACTGAAGCTTTCTTT. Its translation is CASNQGTEAFF.

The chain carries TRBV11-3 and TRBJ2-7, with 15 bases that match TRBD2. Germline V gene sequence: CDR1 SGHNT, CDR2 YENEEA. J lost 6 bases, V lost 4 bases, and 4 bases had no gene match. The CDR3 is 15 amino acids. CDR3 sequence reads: CASSSLGLAGGEQYF. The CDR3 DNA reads TGTGCCAGCAGCTCTTTGGGACTAGCGGGAGGCGAGCAGTACTTC.

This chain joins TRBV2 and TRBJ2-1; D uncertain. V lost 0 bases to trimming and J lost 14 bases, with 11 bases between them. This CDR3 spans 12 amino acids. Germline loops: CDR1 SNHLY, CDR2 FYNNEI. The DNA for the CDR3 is TGTGCCAGCAGTGAAGCCCGGGCCGCGAAGTTCTTC. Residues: CASSEARAAKFF.